This TCR beta chain was identified during a study of shared T cell receptors in the human thymus. The repertoire was sequenced with immunoSEQ multiplex PCR; TCRdb's copy has only in-frame clones and lacks some. The sample contains hundreds of thousands of clones, around 87% of which appear only once. This sample also appeared in a second study, on human thymus T cells. That investigation notes: Thymus tissue was removed during corrective cardiac surgery. Related research described thymic repertoires that were highly overlapping among unrelated individuals.

The sample taken for sequencing was thymocytes. The TCR was taken from a boy less than two years old with a congenital heart defect.

The CDR3 sequence: CATSRDLRGQGARGSSNQPQHF. The CDR3 nucleotides are TGTGCCACCAGCAGAGATTTGCGGGGACAGGGGGCGCGGGGTTCAAGCAATCAGCCCCAGCATTTT. This chain uses TRBV15 with TRBJ1-5; 12 nucleotides agree with TRBD1. CDR1 and CDR2 from the germline V gene are LNHNV and YYDKDF (reference sequence). The J segment lost 1 base and the V segment lost 0 bases, leaving 16 bases of the junction unmatched. The CDR3 consists of 22 residues.